The clone carrying this T cell receptor beta chain was observed at least ten times. What it binds is unknown. This sample stems from a study of response to subunit inactivated influenza vaccine. The germline gives CDR1 SGHDT, CDR2 YYEEEE. V trimming: 0 bases; J trimming: 3 bases; junction bases outside the gene matches: 3. The CDR3 is 15 amino acids. Regarding the study as a whole: Authors proposed each seasonal influenza vaccination draws in few new T cells.

TCRdb re-derived calls from the RT-PCR reads in MiXCR, one entry per CDR3 protein. Seen here are 560,000 or so distinct CDR3 sequences, approximately 7.6% observed once, and the top ten hold under 15%. Material: PBMCs from blood, obtained less than 30 months after vaccination. The TCR was taken from a man aged 50 to 69 who received an inactivated influenza vaccine. This rearrangement joins TRBV5-6 to TRBJ2-4, with TRBD2 identical over 7 bases. DNA for the CDR3: TGTGCCAGCAGCTTGGGGGCGGGGGACAAAAACATTCAGTACTTC. The encoded protein is CASSLGAGDKNIQYF.